This record concerns one T cell receptor beta chain sequence. The repertoire was sequenced with immunoSEQ multiplex PCR; TCRdb's copy has only in-frame clones and lacks some. The table lists about 160,000 clones, 92% of them singletons. This sample was included in a study of blood T cell repertoires in COVID-19. This TCR derives from a man aged 25-45 years with COVID-19, enrolled during active disease. Sequenced input: peripheral blood.

CDR3: CASSEQGARVWQETQYF. In DNA, the CDR3 is TGTGCCAGCAGTGAACAGGGGGCGCGGGTATGGCAAGAGACCCAGTACTTC. This sequence joins TRBV7-9 and TRBJ2-5, with 9 bases lining up with TRBD1. Germline CDR1 is SEHNR and CDR2 is FQNEAQ (reference sequence). The CDR3 extends over 17 amino acids. V trimming: 6 bases; J trimming: 2 bases; junction bases outside the gene matches: 13.